This T cell receptor (beta chain) emerged from a study of blood T cells in healthy people across ages. A second roughly 6 to 11 cycle PCR used barcoded and J-beta primers. Each CDR3 protein gets one entry after TCRdb re-called the 5' RACE reads with MiXCR. The table shows roughly 2 million distinct CDR3 sequences, with around half occurring only once. This TCR was sampled from a woman aged 40 to 55 in good health. The sample comprised blood.

Here the CDR3 reads CASSWTAFGANVLTF. The CDR3 DNA reads as TGTGCCAGCAGCTGGACAGCGTTCGGGGCCAACGTCCTGACTTTC. This rearrangement joins TRBV28 to TRBJ2-6, with D possibly being TRBD1 (6 bases). Trimming removed 6 bases at V and 4 bases at J, with 13 bases between. CDR3 size: 15 residues. From germline, CDR1 is MDHEN and CDR2 SYDVKM.